The rows below give T cell receptor beta chains drawn from one sample of a study of post-analysis software for immune sequencing data. Via MiXCR, TCRdb re-called the PCR reads, giving one row per CDR3 protein. The sample gives roughly 570,000 distinct CDR3 sequences, approximately 31% of which show up once; 4.5% to 7.5% is in the top ten. Sample: blood. These receptors were taken from a girl aged 2-17 years with multiple sclerosis. Each CDR3 is given without its conserved first and last residue.

j_gene | v_gene | CDR3aa
TRBJ2-7 | TRBV5-1 | ASSPRQGTSYEQY
TRBJ1-6 | TRBV12-3/TRBV12-4 | ASSRQQGSPLH
TRBJ2-3 | TRBV4-1 | ASSPSTSTTQY
TRBJ2-5 | TRBV9 | ASSVRDPGPGEQY
TRBJ2-1 | TRBV5-1 | ASSELNSMRGHEQF
TRBJ1-3 | TRBV12-3/TRBV12-4 | ASSVTGGNTIY
TRBJ2-1 | TRBV7-9 | ASSPEFTGNEQF
TRBJ1-1 | TRBV6-5 | ASSYTVYKNTEAF
TRBJ2-5 | TRBV7-8 | ASSLVGSGLPKETQY
TRBJ1-1 | TRBV10-2 | ASSEISTEAF
TRBJ1-6 | TRBV6-1 | ASSPGTGVIIHLH
TRBJ2-5 | TRBV7-6 | ASSFRLAGAQETQY
TRBJ2-1 | TRBV19 | ASSPSTGSYNEQF
TRBJ1-5 | TRBV20-1 | SARAPARGLNQPQH
TRBJ2-3 | TRBV5-5 | ASCWIASTDTQY
TRBJ2-1 | TRBV19 | ASSIQGSLFNEQF
TRBJ2-5 | TRBV5-6 | ASSQDRGYSGETQY
TRBJ2-1 | TRBV9 | ASSPAGLTYNEQF
TRBJ2-7 | TRBV29-1 | SVVFLGSGPSYEQY
TRBJ1-5 | TRBV12-3/TRBV12-4 | ASRRDRVVERPQH
TRBJ1-1 | TRBV4-1 | ASSHPARGLDTEAF
TRBJ2-1 | TRBV7-2 | ASSPIGAGARHEQF
TRBJ2-1 | TRBV12-3/TRBV12-4 | ASSFVGSYNEQF
TRBJ1-1 | TRBV7-9 | ASSSVQGTEAF
TRBJ2-1 | TRBV5-1 | ASSLGGHPRLDEQF
TRBJ2-5 | TRBV3-1 | ASSRALSDRTQETQY
TRBJ2-2 | TRBV6-1 | ASSEQMGRTGELF
TRBJ2-1 | TRBV29-1 | SVEDRTTGVGNEQF
TRBJ1-2 | TRBV3-1 | ASTPGAWTNYGYT
TRBJ2-1 | TRBV7-9 | ASSLASGGVNEQF
TRBJ2-1 | TRBV7-7 | ASSRTGGPYNEQF
TRBJ1-2 | TRBV5-1 | ASNLASTGGNNCGYT
TRBJ2-1 | TRBV5-1 | ASSLGGQGSYNEQF
TRBJ2-3 | TRBV4-1 | ASSQVARDRGADTQY
TRBJ2-7 | TRBV5-1 | ASSHGTGGSPNEQY
TRBJ2-7 | TRBV6-6 | ASSYSRDRVTYEQY
TRBJ2-3 | TRBV20-1 | SAVGPSVAGAQGTDTQY
TRBJ1-1 | TRBV20-1 | SASHRGNTEAF
TRBJ1-2 | TRBV20-1 | SASTGDGYT
TRBJ2-7 | TRBV11-1 | ASSLSGILSYEQY
TRBJ1-2 | TRBV28 | ASSLSYAGNGYT